This note documents a single T cell receptor beta chain sequence. Trimming took 3 bases from V and 9 from J, leaving 9 bases between them. This CDR3 comprises 12 residues. Germline-derived CDR1 and CDR2 are DFQATT and SNEGSKA (reference sequence). The entry originates in a study of control samples from healthy donors and cancer patients. This table comes from immunoSEQ multiplex PCR, and its TCRdb copy is limited to in-frame clones, with some not included. The profile shows roughly 190,000 clones, 91% of them singletons. The sequenced sample consisted of blood. The gene calls are TRBV20-1 and TRBJ1-6; a possible D gene is TRBD1 (5 bases). The clonotype originates from a woman aged 25 to 39 in good health. CDR3 coding DNA: TGCAGTGCTAGTCAGGGAACTTCACCCCTCCACTTT. Translation gives CSASQGTSPLHF.